What follows are 8 T cell receptor beta chains derived from one specimen sequenced in a study of glioma-infiltrating T cells. The iRepertoire nested amplicon-rescue multiplex PCR amplified TCR alpha and beta CDR3s from RNA. TCRdb independently ran MiXCR on the multiplex PCR reads; one entry per CDR3 protein. This sample has 300,000 to 450,000 distinct CDR3 sequences; roughly two fifths occur once, and the top ten carry approximately 12%. The material sequenced was glioma tissue, nonneoplastic brain tissue, or PBMCs (not recorded which). The source of these receptors is a human donor with low-grade glioma or glioblastoma, undergoing nonglioma brain surgery, or in good health (not recorded which).

This clonotype occurred once. A much larger clone lies a single base off, so this may be a read error. This sequence joins TRBV6-2 or TRBV6-3 and TRBJ1-1; D is perhaps TRBD1 (5 bases). This CDR3 contains 13 residues. V was shortened by 6 bases and J by 7 bases, with 15 bases between the two germline ends. Germline V gene data show CDR1 as MNHEY and CDR2 as SVGEGT. For the CDR3, the DNA is TGTGCCAGCAGCACCAGGGTGCTTAATGAAGCTTTCTTT. Protein: CASSTRVLNEAFF.

Regarding this clonotype: A read error is possible here, since a much larger clone lies one base away. The final CDR3 position lacks the conserved phenylalanine or tryptophan, pointing to a likely read error. V is TRBV6-1 and J is TRBJ1-2; TRBD1 matches 7 bases. This CDR3 comprises 13 residues. Germline values: CDR1 MNHNS, CDR2 SASEGT. The trim removed 8 bases at V and 0 bases at J, leaving 3 bases unmatched. The CDR3 sequence is CASRDRTNYGYTL. CDR3 sequence (DNA): TGTGCCAGCCGGGACAGAACTAACTATGGCTACACCCTC.

V is TRBV3-1 and J is TRBJ2-3; 7 bases are shared with TRBD2. V lost 4 bases, J lost 4 bases, and 11 bases stayed unmatched. Germline CDR1 LGHDT, CDR2 YNNKEL (reference sequence). CDR3 length: 16 residues. CDR3 region: CASSLTRGRGADTQYF. The CDR3, as DNA: TGTGCCAGCAGCCTAACCCGGGGGAGGGGCGCAGATACGCAGTATTTT.

This clonotype turned up a few times. This sequence joins TRBV28 and TRBJ2-2; the D gene is possibly TRBD1 (6 bases). Germline CDR1 and CDR2: MDHEN and SYDVKM. Trimming left V 6 bases short and J 6 bases short, with 14 bases between. The CDR3 length is 14 residues. CDR3 bases: TGTGCCAGCAGCTCGGCAGGGGTGCCCGGGGAGCTGTTTTTT. Translated, it gives CASSSAGVPGELFF.

The chain combines TRBV6-2 or TRBV6-3 with TRBJ2-1; a weak D match, TRBD1 (5 bases). Trimming took 2 bases from V and 8 from J, leaving 16 bases between them. CDR1 and CDR2 (germline): MNHEY, SVGEGT. The CDR3 is 15 amino acids. The CDR3 loop is CASSYRGRTGHEQFF. CDR3 DNA: TGTGCCAGCAGTTACAGGGGCCGGACGGGCCATGAGCAGTTCTTC.

For this clonotype: This may arise from a read error, as a much more abundant clone is one base away. J is TRBJ2-2 and V is TRBV6-2 or TRBV6-3; perhaps TRBD2 as D (5 bases). CDR1 is MNHEY, CDR2 SVGEGT, per germline. The CDR3 is 13 amino acids. CDR3: CASSYSSTGELLF. The CDR3 coding sequence is TGTGCCAGCAGTTACTCGAGCACCGGGGAGCTGCTTTTT.

The chain combines TRBV28 with TRBJ2-5; TRBD2 matches 12 bases. The CDR3 is 16 residues long. V was pared by 2 bases and J by 0 bases, with 1 base of the junction left unmatched. CDR1 is MDHEN, CDR2 SYDVKM, per germline. Written as DNA, the CDR3 is TGTGCCAGCAGTTTAAGACTAGCGGGGGACCAAGAGACCCAGTACTTC. Translated, it gives CASSLRLAGDQETQYF.

Regarding this clonotype: The final CDR3 position lacks the conserved phenylalanine or tryptophan, pointing to a likely read error. V usage is TRBV25-1 and J usage is TRBJ1-2; 7 nucleotides agree with TRBD1. Germline V gene lookup returns CDR1 MGHDK and CDR2 SYGVNS. The CDR3 runs to 15 residues. With V trimmed by 3 bases and J by 4 bases, 8 bases remained unmatched. CDR3 sequence reads: CASSDGTVSSYGYTS. The CDR3 coding sequence is TGTGCCAGCAGTGATGGGACAGTCTCTTCCTATGGCTACACCTCC.